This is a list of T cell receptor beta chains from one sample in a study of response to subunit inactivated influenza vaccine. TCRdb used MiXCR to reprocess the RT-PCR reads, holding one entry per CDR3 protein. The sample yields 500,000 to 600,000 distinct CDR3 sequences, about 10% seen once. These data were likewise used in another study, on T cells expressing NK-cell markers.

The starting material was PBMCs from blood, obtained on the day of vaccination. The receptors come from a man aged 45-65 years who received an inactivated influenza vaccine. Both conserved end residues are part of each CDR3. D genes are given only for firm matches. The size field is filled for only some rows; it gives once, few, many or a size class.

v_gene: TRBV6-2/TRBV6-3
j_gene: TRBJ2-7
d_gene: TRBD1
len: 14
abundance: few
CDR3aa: CASTPGQAFYEQYF
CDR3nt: TGTGCCAGCACGCCCGGACAGGCCTTCTACGAGCAGTACTTC

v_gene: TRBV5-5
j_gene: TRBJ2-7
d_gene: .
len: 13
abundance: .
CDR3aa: CAMGFGEVMEQYF
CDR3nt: TGTGCCATGGGCTTTGGGGAGGTTATGGAGCAGTACTTC

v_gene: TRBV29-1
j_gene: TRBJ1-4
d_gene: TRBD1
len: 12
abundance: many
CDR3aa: CSVGDRHEKLFF
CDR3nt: TGCAGCGTTGGGGACAGGCATGAAAAACTGTTTTTT

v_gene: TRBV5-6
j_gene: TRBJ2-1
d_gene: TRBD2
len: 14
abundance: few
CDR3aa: CASSLGREINEQFF
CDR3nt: TGTGCCAGCAGCTTGGGGCGGGAGATCAATGAGCAGTTCTTC

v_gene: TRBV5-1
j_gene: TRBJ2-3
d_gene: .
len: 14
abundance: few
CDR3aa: CASSGAGQTDTQYF
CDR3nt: TGCGCCAGCAGCGGAGCGGGACAGACAGATACGCAGTATTTT

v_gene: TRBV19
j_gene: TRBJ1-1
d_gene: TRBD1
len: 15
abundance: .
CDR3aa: CASSMGQGGSTEAFF
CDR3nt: TGTGCCAGTAGTATGGGACAGGGAGGGAGCACTGAAGCTTTCTTT

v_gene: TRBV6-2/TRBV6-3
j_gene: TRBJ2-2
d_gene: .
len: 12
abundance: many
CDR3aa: CASSQKVGELFF
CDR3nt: TGTGCCAGCAGTCAAAAGGTCGGGGAGCTGTTTTTT

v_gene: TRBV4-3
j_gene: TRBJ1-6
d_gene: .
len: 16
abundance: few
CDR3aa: CASSQDWDSYNSPLHF
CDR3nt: TGCGCCAGCAGCCAAGATTGGGATTCCTATAATTCACCCCTCCACTTT

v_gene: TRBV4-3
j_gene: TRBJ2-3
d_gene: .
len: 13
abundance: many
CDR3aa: CASSSVGPDTQYF
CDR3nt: TGCGCCAGCAGCTCCGTCGGGCCCGATACGCAGTATTTT

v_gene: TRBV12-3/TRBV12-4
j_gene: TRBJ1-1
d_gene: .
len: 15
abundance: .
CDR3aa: CASTPGGQSNTEAFF
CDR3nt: TGTGCCAGCACCCCGGGGGGGCAATCAAACACTGAAGCTTTCTTT

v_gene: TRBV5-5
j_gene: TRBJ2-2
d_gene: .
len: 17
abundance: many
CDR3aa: CASSAHLGRQNTGELFF
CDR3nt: TGTGCCAGCAGCGCCCATTTGGGCAGGCAAAACACCGGGGAGCTGTTTTTT

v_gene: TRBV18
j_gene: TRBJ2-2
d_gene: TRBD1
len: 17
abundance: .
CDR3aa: CASSPPAWTGITGELFF
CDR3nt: TGTGCCAGCTCACCACCGGCGTGGACAGGGATTACCGGGGAGCTGTTTTTT

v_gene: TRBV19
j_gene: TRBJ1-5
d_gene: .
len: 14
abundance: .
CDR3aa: CASLGPPGNQPQHF
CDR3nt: TGTGCCAGTCTTGGTCCCCCGGGAAATCAGCCCCAGCATTTT

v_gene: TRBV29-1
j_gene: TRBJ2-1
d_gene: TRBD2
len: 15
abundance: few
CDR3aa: CSVTLAGVVDNEQFF
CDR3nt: TGCAGCGTTACACTAGCGGGAGTAGTCGACAATGAGCAGTTCTTC

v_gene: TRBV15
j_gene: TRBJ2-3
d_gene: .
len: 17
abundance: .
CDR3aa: CATSRDPGPLRTDTQYF
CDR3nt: TGTGCCACCAGCAGAGATCCTGGACCTCTGCGCACAGATACGCAGTATTTT

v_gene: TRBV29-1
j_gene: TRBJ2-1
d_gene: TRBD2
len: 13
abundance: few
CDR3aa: CSFEGTSGDEQFF
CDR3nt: TGCAGCTTCGAGGGGACTAGCGGTGATGAGCAGTTCTTC